These 2 T cell receptor beta chains came from one sample sequenced in a study of T cell responses to AZD1222 COVID-19 vaccine. This table comes from immunoSEQ multiplex PCR, and its TCRdb copy is limited to in-frame clones, with some not included. This sample yields 150,000 to 200,000 clones, of which roughly 92% are seen a single time; under 6% belongs to the top ten. The sample was peripheral blood, taken 28 days after the second AZD1222 dose. These receptor sequences come from an adult who received the AZD1222 COVID-19 vaccine.

J is TRBJ2-7 and V is TRBV19; 12 nucleotides line up with TRBD2. Germline V gene data show CDR1 as LNHDA and CDR2 as SQIVND (reference sequence). This CDR3 comprises 14 residues. The J segment lost 3 bases and the V segment lost 10 bases, leaving 7 bases of the junction unmatched. The CDR3 DNA reads as TGTGCCACCCGCCGGACTAGCGGGAACTACGAGCAGTACTTC. Amino acids: CATRRTSGNYEQYF.

The chain couples TRBV30 to TRBJ2-1; D gene uncertain. V was cut by 0 bases and J by 7 bases, with 4 bases left in between. There are 11 residues in the CDR3. Germline assignment: CDR1 GTSNPN and CDR2 SVGIG (reference sequence). CDR3 nucleotides: TGTGCCTGGAGTGTACTTAATGAGCAGTTCTTC. Translation: CAWSVLNEQFF.